This T cell receptor (beta chain) was observed in a study of CD8+CD57+ T cells in acquired aplastic anemia. Turning to the study itself: Yields of DNA that came from sorted CD4+ and CD8+ cells averaged roughly 3.3 ug.

Sequencing involved patients with CD8+CD57+ cell expansion previously shown by flow cytometry. The CDR3 covers 16 residues. The ends were cut back, 1 base at V and 0 bases at J, with 10 bases in the middle. CDR1 is SGHVS and CDR2 is FQNEAQ in the germline V gene. Both TCR beta VDJ combination and CDR3 sequence profiling were carried out. Genomic DNA was the template for this profiling. MiXCR was run by TCRdb on the reads, yielding one entry per CDR3 protein. The sample lists some 120,000 distinct CDR3 sequences; approximately 41% were seen once. This clonotype was observed at least ten times. V and J are TRBV7-8 and TRBJ1-3; D gene ambiguous. The source is a human donor with aplastic anemia. Material for sequencing was sorted CD4+, CD8+, or CD8+CD57+ T cells (not recorded which) from PBMCs. CDR3 nucleotides: TGTGCCAGCAGCTTAGGGGGATGGGGCTCTGGAAACACCATATATTTT. Protein: CASSLGGWGSGNTIYF. Supplemented by reference TRBV7-8 and TRBJ1-3, the full variable domain reads GAGVSQSPRYKVAKRGQDVALRCDPISGHVSLFWYQQALGQGPEFLTYFQNEAQLDKSGLPSDRFFAERPEGSVSTLKIQRTQQEDSAVYLCASSLGGWGSGNTIYFGEGSWLTVV.